Described below is a single TCR beta chain sequence and its context. What it recognizes is unknown. Trimming pared 2 bases from V and 8 bases from J, leaving 21 bases between. Germline V gene data show CDR1 as SGHRS and CDR2 as YFSETQ. This CDR3 contains 16 residues. The record originates from a study of T cell responses to AZD1222 COVID-19 vaccine. Sequenced by immunoSEQ multiplex PCR; TCRdb stores in-frame clones only, minus some. The sample holds tens of thousands of clones, around 93% seen once. Study-level points and caveats: Of the AZD1222 recipients, only 5 to 7 were seropositive at baseline.

The starting material was peripheral blood, obtained 28 days after the second AZD1222 dose. This receptor was taken from an adult who received the AZD1222 COVID-19 vaccine. The chain recombines TRBV5-1 with TRBJ2-3; possibly TRBD2 for D (6 bases). This CDR3 is CASSFGREHRSGTQYF. The CDR3 nucleotides read TGCGCCAGCAGCTTCGGCCGGGAGCACCGGTCGGGTACGCAGTATTTT.